The TCR beta chain under discussion was sequenced for a study of OX40 agonist ivuxolimab in advanced cancers. Whole-study findings and limits: CD4+ and CD8+ blood T cells expanded clonally by week 6 at 0.1 to 3.0 mg/kg. More expanded clones were seen, on average, in CD8+ T cells than in CD4+. Clonal expansion was among the lowest in partial responders at 0.1-3.0 mg/kg, especially CD8+.

Excluded were patients having autoimmune disease history or systemic immunosuppression. Concerning this clone itself: The antigen remains unidentified.

V shed 0 bases and J shed 8 bases, with 20 bases lying between them. Germline V gene data show CDR1 as SGHRS and CDR2 as YFSETQ. The CDR3 totals 17 residues. Measured with immunoSEQ multiplex PCR; TCRdb has only the in-frame clones, and not every one. The sample shows around 83,000 clones, around 84% of them seen only once. The sequencing here drew on CD4+ or CD8+ T cells sorted from blood, taken in a trial of the OX40 agonist ivuxolimab. This chain joins TRBV5-1 and TRBJ1-4; the D is unclear. The receptor's source is an adult with an advanced solid tumor such as melanoma, head and neck, liver or kidney cancer. The CDR3 nucleotides are TGCGCCAGCAGCTTGGCGGCCCAGGTCGGGCGTGGGGAAAAACTGTTTTTT. As protein: CASSLAAQVGRGEKLFF. The whole variable domain, remainder taken from reference TRBV5-1 and TRBJ1-4, is KAGVTQTPRYLIKTRGQQVTLSCSPISGHRSVSWYQQTPGQGLQFLFEYFSETQRNKGNFPGRFSGRQFSNSRSEMNVSTLELGDSALYLCASSLAAQVGRGEKLFFGSGTQLSVL.